Listed below are T cell receptor beta chains from one sample, sequenced in a study of blood T cell repertoires in COVID-19. Generated by immunoSEQ multiplex PCR, the TCRdb table keeps only in-frame clones and is missing some. The table lists 230,000 or so clones, approximately 83% of them singletons. Specimen: PBMCs or T cells enriched from blood (not recorded which). All receptors come from a man in his fifties who had recovered from COVID-19. The CDR3 runs from the conserved cysteine through the conserved F or W. The D gene is left open where the match is weak. Clone size, where shown, is once, few, many, or a class for clones that have expanded.

>.|TRBV18|.|TRBJ1-2
CASSPHRDNGYTF
TGTGCCAGCTCACCACACAGGGATAATGGCTACACCTTC
>TRBD1|TRBV30|.|TRBJ2-5
CAWSRDSKETQYF
TGTGCCTGGAGTAGGGACAGTAAAGAGACCCAGTACTTC
>TRBD2|TRBV6-1|few|TRBJ2-7
CASSEALGREGQYF
TGTGCCAGCAGTGAAGCGCTCGGCAGGGAGGGGCAGTACTTC
>TRBD2|TRBV5-6|.|TRBJ2-7
CASSWALTREGYEQYF
TGTGCCAGCAGCTGGGCCTTAACGCGGGAGGGGTACGAGCAGTACTTC
>.|TRBV6-5|once|TRBJ2-1
CASSYEATYNEQFF
TGTGCCAGCAGTTACGAAGCGACCTACAATGAGCAGTTCTTC
>TRBD2|TRBV2|.|TRBJ2-1
CASSEGRAALAGGNEQFF
TGTGCCAGCAGTGAGGGGCGGGCGGCGTTAGCGGGGGGTAATGAGCAGTTCTTC
>.|TRBV27|.|TRBJ2-2
CASRTLRVGSTGELFF
TGTGCCAGCAGGACATTGAGGGTAGGGAGCACCGGGGAGCTGTTTTTT
>.|TRBV19|.|TRBJ2-5
CASSPQSGRQETQYF
TGTGCCAGTAGTCCCCAGAGCGGGCGCCAAGAGACCCAGTACTTC
>TRBD1|TRBV10-3|.|TRBJ1-1
CAISGQGVNTEAFF
TGTGCCATCAGTGGTCAGGGGGTCAACACTGAAGCTTTCTTT
>.|TRBV29-1|.|TRBJ2-1
CSGKNRFYNEQFF
TGCAGCGGAAAAAACAGGTTTTACAATGAGCAGTTCTTC
>TRBD1|TRBV11-2|few|TRBJ1-6
CASSFLGTGNSPLHF
TGTGCCAGCAGCTTTCTGGGGACAGGGAATTCACCCCTCCACTTT
>TRBD2|TRBV5-4|.|TRBJ2-3
CASSLTSGGTDTQYF
TGTGCCAGCAGCTTGACTAGCGGGGGCACAGATACGCAGTATTTT
>TRBD2|TRBV14|few|TRBJ2-7
CASGRVMREQYF
TGTGCCAGCGGGAGGGTTATGAGGGAGCAGTACTTC
>.|TRBV5-4|.|TRBJ2-6
CASSLLAGSGANVLTF
TGTGCCAGCAGCTTGTTAGCCGGGTCTGGGGCCAACGTCCTGACTTTC
>.|TRBV7-9|.|TRBJ2-1
CASSLSRHFNEQFF
TGTGCCAGCAGCTTATCAAGACACTTCAATGAGCAGTTCTTC
>TRBD2|TRBV5-1|.|TRBJ2-3
CASRYRTSGRSSTDTQYF
TGCGCCAGCCGGTATAGGACTAGCGGGAGATCCTCCACAGATACGCAGTATTTT
>TRBD1|TRBV10-3|.|TRBJ1-1
CAISESDRGNTEAFF
TGTGCCATCAGTGAGTCGGACAGGGGAAACACTGAAGCTTTCTTT
>TRBD2|TRBV4-3|.|TRBJ2-7
CASSQDLELAGNEQYF
TGCGCCAGCAGCCAAGATCTAGAACTAGCGGGAAACGAGCAGTACTTC
>.|TRBV27|.|TRBJ1-2
CASSLRYGWGEGYTF
TGTGCCAGCAGTTTACGATACGGGTGGGGAGAAGGCTACACCTTC
>TRBD1|TRBV28|once|TRBJ2-2
CASSSPGQGAGELFF
TGTGCCAGCAGTTCACCGGGACAGGGCGCCGGGGAGCTGTTTTTT
>.|TRBV27|.|TRBJ1-2
CASSPEARVLGYGYTF
TGTGCCAGTTCTCCCGAGGCCCGGGTACTAGGGTATGGCTACACCTTC
>TRBD1|TRBV10-3|.|TRBJ1-4
CATATGASEKLFF
TGTGCCACTGCAACAGGGGCCTCTGAAAAACTGTTTTTT
>.|TRBV11-2|.|TRBJ1-5
CASSTSGGRQPQHF
TGTGCCAGCAGCACGTCGGGGGGACGTCAGCCCCAGCATTTT
>.|TRBV10-2|.|TRBJ1-1
CASSERGGITEAFF
TGCGCCAGCAGTGAGAGGGGAGGGATCACTGAAGCTTTCTTT